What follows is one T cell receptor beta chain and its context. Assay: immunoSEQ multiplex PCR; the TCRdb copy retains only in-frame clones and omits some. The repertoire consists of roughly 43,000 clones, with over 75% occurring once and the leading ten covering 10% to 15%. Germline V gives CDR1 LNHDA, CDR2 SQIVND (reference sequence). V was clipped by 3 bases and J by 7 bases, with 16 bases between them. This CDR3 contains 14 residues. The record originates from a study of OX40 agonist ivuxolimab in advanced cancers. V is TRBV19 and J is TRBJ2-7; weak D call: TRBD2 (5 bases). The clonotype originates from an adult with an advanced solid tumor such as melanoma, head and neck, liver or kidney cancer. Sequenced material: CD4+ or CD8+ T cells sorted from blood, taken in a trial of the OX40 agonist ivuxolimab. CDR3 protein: CASSIAKQTREQYF. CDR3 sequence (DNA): TGTGCCAGTAGTATCGCGAAACAAACTAGGGAGCAGTACTTC.